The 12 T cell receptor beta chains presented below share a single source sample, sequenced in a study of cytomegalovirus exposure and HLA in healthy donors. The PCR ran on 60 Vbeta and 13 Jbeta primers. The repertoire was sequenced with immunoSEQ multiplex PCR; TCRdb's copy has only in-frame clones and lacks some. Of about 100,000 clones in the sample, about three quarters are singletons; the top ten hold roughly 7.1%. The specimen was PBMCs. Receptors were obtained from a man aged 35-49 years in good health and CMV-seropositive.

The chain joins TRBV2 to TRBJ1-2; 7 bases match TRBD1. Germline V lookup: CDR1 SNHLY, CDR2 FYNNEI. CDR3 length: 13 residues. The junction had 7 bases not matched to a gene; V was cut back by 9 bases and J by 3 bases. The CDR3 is CASRQTGYYGYTF. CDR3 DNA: TGTGCCAGTAGGCAGACAGGGTACTATGGCTACACCTTC.

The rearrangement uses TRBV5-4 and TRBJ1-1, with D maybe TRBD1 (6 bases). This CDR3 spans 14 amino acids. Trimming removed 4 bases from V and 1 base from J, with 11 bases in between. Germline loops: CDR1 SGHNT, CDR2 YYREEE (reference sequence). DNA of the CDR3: TGTGCCAGCAGCCCACCCAGGGGGAACACTGAAGCTTTCTTT. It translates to CASSPPRGNTEAFF.

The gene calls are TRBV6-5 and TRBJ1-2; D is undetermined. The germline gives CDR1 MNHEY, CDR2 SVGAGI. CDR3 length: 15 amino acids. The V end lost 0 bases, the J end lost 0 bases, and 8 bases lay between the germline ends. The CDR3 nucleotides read TGTGCCAGCAGTTACTCCACTACATCTAACTATGGCTACACCTTC. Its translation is CASSYSTTSNYGYTF.

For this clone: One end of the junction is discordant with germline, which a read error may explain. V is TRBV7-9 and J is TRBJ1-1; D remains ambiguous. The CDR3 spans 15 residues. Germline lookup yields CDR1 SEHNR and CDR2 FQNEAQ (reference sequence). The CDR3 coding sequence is TGTTCCAGCAGCAAAATTACAGAACTGAACACTGAAGCTTTCTTT. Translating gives CSSSKITELNTEAFF.

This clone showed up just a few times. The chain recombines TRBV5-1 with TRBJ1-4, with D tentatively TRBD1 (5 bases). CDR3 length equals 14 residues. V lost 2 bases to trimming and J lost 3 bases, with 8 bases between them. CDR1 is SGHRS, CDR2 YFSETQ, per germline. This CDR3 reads CASSLRQPNEKLFF. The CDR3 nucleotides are TGCGCCAGCAGCTTAAGACAGCCTAATGAAAAACTGTTTTTT. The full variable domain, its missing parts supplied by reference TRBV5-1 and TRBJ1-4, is KAGVTQTPRYLIKTRGQQVTLSCSPISGHRSVSWYQQTPGQGLQFLFEYFSETQRNKGNFPGRFSGRQFSNSRSEMNVSTLELGDSALYLCASSLRQPNEKLFFGSGTQLSVL.

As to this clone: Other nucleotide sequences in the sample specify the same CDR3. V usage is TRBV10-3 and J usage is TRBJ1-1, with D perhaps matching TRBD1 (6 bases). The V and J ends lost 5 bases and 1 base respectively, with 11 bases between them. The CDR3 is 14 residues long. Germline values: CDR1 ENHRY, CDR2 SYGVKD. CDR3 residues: CAISSQGGNTEAFF. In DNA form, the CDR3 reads TGTGCCATCAGTTCACAGGGTGGGAACACTGAAGCTTTCTTT.

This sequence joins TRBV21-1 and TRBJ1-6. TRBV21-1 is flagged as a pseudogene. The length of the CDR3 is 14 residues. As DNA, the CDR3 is TGTGCCAGCAGCAAATCTAGTTTGCATTCACCCCTCCACTTT. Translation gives CASSKSSLHSPLHF.

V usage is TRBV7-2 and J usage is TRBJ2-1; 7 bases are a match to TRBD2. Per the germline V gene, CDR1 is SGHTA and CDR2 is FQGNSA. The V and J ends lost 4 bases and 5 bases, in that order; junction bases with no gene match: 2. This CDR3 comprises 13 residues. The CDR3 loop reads CASSSREDNEQFF. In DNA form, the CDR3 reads TGTGCCAGCAGCTCCCGGGAGGACAATGAGCAGTTCTTC.

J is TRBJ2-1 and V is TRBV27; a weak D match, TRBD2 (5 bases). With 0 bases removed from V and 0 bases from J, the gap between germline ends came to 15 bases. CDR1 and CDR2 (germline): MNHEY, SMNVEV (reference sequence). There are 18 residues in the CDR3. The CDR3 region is CASSLSWTHRGSYNEQFF. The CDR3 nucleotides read TGTGCCAGCAGTTTATCCTGGACTCACCGGGGCTCCTACAATGAGCAGTTCTTC.

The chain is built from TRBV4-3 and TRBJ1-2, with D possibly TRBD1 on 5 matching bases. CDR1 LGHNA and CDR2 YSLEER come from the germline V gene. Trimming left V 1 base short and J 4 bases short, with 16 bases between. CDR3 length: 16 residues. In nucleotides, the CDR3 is TGCGCCAGCAGCCAAGGAATCGGCACAGGCGGCTATGGCTACACCTTC. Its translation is CASSQGIGTGGYGYTF.

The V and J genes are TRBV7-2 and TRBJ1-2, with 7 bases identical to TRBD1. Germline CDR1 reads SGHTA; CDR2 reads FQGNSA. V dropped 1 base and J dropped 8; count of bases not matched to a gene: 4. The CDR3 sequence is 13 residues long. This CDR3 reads CASSLGQGWGYTF. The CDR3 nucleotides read TGTGCCAGCAGCTTAGGACAGGGTTGGGGCTACACCTTC.

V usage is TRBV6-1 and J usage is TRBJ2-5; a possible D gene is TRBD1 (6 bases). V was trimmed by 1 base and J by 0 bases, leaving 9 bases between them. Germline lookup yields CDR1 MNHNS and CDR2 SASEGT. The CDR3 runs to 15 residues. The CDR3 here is CASSEGAGDQETQYF. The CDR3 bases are TGTGCCAGCAGTGAAGGAGCAGGGGACCAAGAGACCCAGTACTTC.